What follows describes a single TCR beta chain. Its recognized antigen is unknown. No qualities accompany the bases; no much larger clone lies one base away. The treatment or condition tag for this specimen amounts to: roughly ten-day PBMC culture with coronavirus spike peptide pools or control peptides (ViraFEST assay). The study used the ViraFEST assay, which expanded antigen-specific T cells with peptide pools and then identified expanded clonotypes by TCR sequencing. The positive SARS-CoV-2 PCR tests of the convalescent patients were dated from March to December 2020, before the Alpha, Beta and Delta variants emerged in the United States. Each well held more than 1.5 million PBMCs cultured in IMDM containing roughly 5.5% human AB serum and approximately 9.8 IU/ml IL-2, with 10 ug/ml peptide pools added. On days 3 and 7, half of the culture medium was replaced with fresh IL-2-containing medium. Once the cells had been in culture for over 9 days, the EasySep CD4+ T cell isolation kit was used to isolate CD4+ T cells by negative selection. Ficoll-Paque Plus gradient centrifugation was used to isolate PBMCs from whole blood, and the isolated PBMCs were then either used fresh or cryopreserved at -140C. Each culture condition was generally run in triplicate wells.

The sample belongs to a study of vaccination and CD4 T cells after COVID-19 (dated by TCRdb to 2022 to 2024). Regarding the complete study: Convalescent patients had a positive SARS-CoV-2 result on nasal swab PCR, and of these patients, nine had mild disease and one had severe disease. Post-COVID blood samples were collected from convalescent patients a median of roughly 100 days after diagnosis, with a range of roughly 30 to 170 days. The convalescent cohort included six males and four females, with two Hispanic individuals, seven Caucasians, two Asians and one multiracial person. For stimulating the cultures, overlapping spike peptide pools were used, derived from SARS-CoV-2 as well as from the common cold coronaviruses HCoV-NL63, HCoV-OC43 and HCoV-229E. Post-vaccine blood samples were taken a median of 72 days after the second vaccine dose, with a range of 14 to 241 days. In under 13 COVID-19 convalescent patients and a handful of infection-naive healthy vaccine recipients, researchers compared the spike-specific CD4+ TCR repertoire from before mRNA vaccination with the repertoire from after. Each participant got two doses of either the Pfizer-BioNTech BNT162b2 vaccine (n=8) or the Moderna mRNA-1273 vaccine (n=2). As controls, cultures received a CEFX viral epitope pool (the positive control), an HIV-1 Nef peptide pool (the negative control), or no peptide at all. Overall study outcomes, separate from this receptor: Relatively few convalescent patients were included in the study, and early timepoints after natural infection were not analyzed. In convalescent patients, a median about 90% of post-vaccine SARS-CoV-2-reactive clones were detected only after vaccination, and vaccine-specific priming was suggested by this finding. An increase in the median number of SARS-CoV-2-reactive clonotypes from roughly 20 after infection to some 38 after vaccination was observed, but the change was not found to be significant. In convalescent patients, nearly all vaccine-specific clones (304 of 307) were found to be mono-reactive for SARS-CoV-2 spike rather than cross-reactive with common cold coronaviruses.

The library was obtained by PCR. DNA from cultured CD4+ T cells was subjected to TCR sequencing with the Oncomine TCR Beta short-read assay at the Johns Hopkins FTIC core. The QIAamp micro DNA kit was used to extract genomic DNA from the cultured CD4+ T cells. The Oncomine TCR Beta libraries from cultured CD4+ T cells were pooled using unique dual indexes and then sequenced on an Illumina iSeq 100. Concerning the study's data processing: Non-productive sequences were filtered out, and CDR3s that did not start with C, did not end with F or W, or were shorter than 7 amino acids were discarded. The MANAFEST web application identified antigen-specific clonotypes by comparing peptide-stimulated wells against reference wells and other culture wells. For a clone to be called positive, the clone needed an FDR below 0.05, an odds ratio above 5, and a productive frequency above 0.1% in at least two of three replicate wells. Cross-reactive clonotypes were defined as significantly expanded in both SARS-CoV-2 spike wells and at least one common cold coronavirus spike condition. Levenshtein distances (stringdist) and unrooted phylogenetic trees (ape) in R version 3.6.1 were used to assess CDR3 homology. Clones were called with MiXCR by TCRdb after fastp trimmed the public reads at Q25, and only in-frame beta chains were retained. All rows with the same CDR3 protein become a single entry with the most common DNA and genes. TCRdb, rather than the study authors, made the V and J calls. The sample table contains 15,000 to 20,000 distinct CDR3 sequences; only one count was recorded for over 55% of them. The ten top clones hold about 12% of the sample.

The specimen was CD4+ T cells from blood, cultured in vitro. The sequence was collected from a human donor who had recovered from COVID-19.

The CDR3 region has the sequence CASSTVGSYGYTF. The DNA sequence is given as TGTGCCAGTAGTACGGTGGGTTCCTATGGCTACACCTTC. This receptor chain uses TRBV19 and TRBJ1-2; confidence is insufficient to name the D gene. V is pared back by 4 bases and J by 4 bases, with 10 bases lying between the germline termini. The CDR3 sequence holds 13 residues, the cysteine and phenylalanine included. The kept DNA is CDR3 alone, 39 bases in frame from the first base. According to the germline V gene (reference sequence), CDR1 reads LNHDA and CDR2 reads SQIVND.